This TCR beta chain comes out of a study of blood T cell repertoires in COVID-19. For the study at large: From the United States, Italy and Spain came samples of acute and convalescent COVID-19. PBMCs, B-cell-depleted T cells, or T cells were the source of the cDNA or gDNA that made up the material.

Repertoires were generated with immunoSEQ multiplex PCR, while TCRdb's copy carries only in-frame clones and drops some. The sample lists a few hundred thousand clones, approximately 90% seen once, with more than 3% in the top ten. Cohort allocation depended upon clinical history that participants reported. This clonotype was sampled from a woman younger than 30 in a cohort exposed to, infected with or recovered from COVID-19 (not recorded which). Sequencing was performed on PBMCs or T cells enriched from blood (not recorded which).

CDR3 amino acids: CASSHAGGNYGYTF. CDR3 nucleotides: TGTGCCAGCAGCCACGCAGGGGGTAACTATGGCTACACCTTC. V gene TRBV7-9 combines with J gene TRBJ1-2; 7 nucleotides align to TRBD1. The CDR3 contains 14 residues. Germline CDR1 is SEHNR and CDR2 is FQNEAQ (reference sequence). V gave up 5 bases and J gave up 1 base; unmatched junction bases: 4. Complete variable domain (other parts from reference TRBV7-9 and TRBJ1-2): DTGVSQNPRHKITKRGQNVTFRCDPISEHNRLYWYRQTLGQGPEFLTYFQNEAQLEKSRLLSDRFSAERPKGSFSTLEIQRTEQGDSAMYLCASSHAGGNYGYTFGSGTRLTVV.